A single sample is the source of the 8 T cell receptor beta chains below, sequenced in a study of blood T cell repertoires in COVID-19. Measured with immunoSEQ multiplex PCR; TCRdb has only the in-frame clones, and not every one. The table includes under 200,000 clones, roughly 87% detected once. Sequencing was carried out using PBMCs or T cells enriched from blood (not recorded which). These receptors came from a woman in her 50s who had recovered from COVID-19.

The CDR3 here is CASSDRGSASYEQYF. The CDR3 DNA reads as TGTGCCAGCAGTGATCGGGGTAGCGCAAGCTACGAGCAGTACTTC. The chain links TRBV28 to TRBJ2-7; a weak D match, TRBD2 (5 bases). The germline V gene encodes CDR1 MDHEN and CDR2 SYDVKM. V lost 5 bases and J 3 bases, leaving 17 bases between the germline ends. The CDR3 runs 15 residues. The whole variable domain, filled in from reference TRBV28 and TRBJ2-7, reads DVKVTQSSRYLVKRTGEKVFLECVQDMDHENMFWYRQDPGLGLRLIYFSYDVKMKEKGDIPEGYSVSREKKERFSLILESASTNQTSMYLCASSDRGSASYEQYFGPGTRLTVT.

The CDR3 sequence: CSVWSGAYNEQFF. The DNA of the CDR3 is TGCAGCGTTTGGTCAGGGGCATACAATGAGCAGTTCTTC. This rearrangement joins TRBV29-1 to TRBJ2-1, with a tentative D call TRBD1 (6 bases). Trimming shortened V by 5 bases and J by 4 bases, and 12 bases separated the two germline ends. The CDR3 is 13 amino acids. Germline CDR1 reads SQVTM; CDR2 reads ANQGSEA.

The rearrangement uses TRBV7-2 and TRBJ1-2, with TRBD1 as a possible D gene (5 bases). With 2 bases removed from V and 2 bases from J, the gap between germline ends came to 15 bases. Germline V lookup: CDR1 SGHTA, CDR2 FQGNSA. The CDR3 extends over 16 amino acids. CDR3 bases: TGTGCCAGCAGCTTAACCTCGGGGGGAGGCAACTATGGCTACACCTTC. It specifies CASSLTSGGGNYGYTF.

The V call is TRBV9, the J call TRBJ1-6, with D hard to call. Trimming left V 4 bases short and J 5 bases short, with 10 bases between. Germline CDR1 SGDLS, CDR2 YYNGEE. The CDR3 consists of 14 residues. Here the CDR3 reads CASSNEHNNSPLHF. The CDR3 DNA reads TGTGCCAGCAGCAATGAACACAATAATTCACCCCTCCACTTT.

V gene TRBV19 combines with J gene TRBJ2-1; D remains ambiguous. CDR1 and CDR2 (germline): LNHDA, SQIVND (reference sequence). This CDR3 has 16 amino acids. V was trimmed by 6 bases and J by 4 bases, leaving 19 bases between them. CDR3: CASSEAGRVFYNEQFF. CDR3 bases: TGTGCCAGTAGCGAAGCCGGCCGGGTATTTTACAATGAGCAGTTCTTC.

The J gene is TRBJ1-4, the V gene TRBV9, with D perhaps matching TRBD1 (6 bases). V was trimmed by 0 bases and J by 7 bases, leaving 10 bases between them. Germline V gene lookup returns CDR1 SGDLS and CDR2 YYNGEE. This CDR3 region has 14 residues. CDR3 in amino acids: CASSVAGGGEKLFF. DNA of the CDR3: TGTGCCAGCAGCGTAGCTGGGGGCGGTGAAAAACTGTTTTTT. Variable domain in full (rest from reference TRBV9 and TRBJ1-4): DSGVTQTPKHLITATGQRVTLRCSPRSGDLSVYWYQQSLDQGLQFLIQYYNGEERAKGNILERFSAQQFPDLHSELNLSSLELGDSALYFCASSVAGGGEKLFFGSGTQLSVL.

This chain joins TRBV10-2 and TRBJ2-7, with D maybe TRBD2 (6 bases). Trimming removed 7 bases at V and 1 base at J, with 11 bases between. Germline lookup yields CDR1 WSHSY and CDR2 SAAADI. This CDR3 is built from 13 residues. The CDR3 coding sequence is TGCGCCAGCATCCGGGGGAAATCCTACGAGCAGTACTTC. The encoded protein is CASIRGKSYEQYF.

The gene calls are TRBV14 and TRBJ2-7; a possible D gene is TRBD1 (6 bases). Trimming cost V 5 bases and J 3 bases, with 14 bases left between them. The CDR3 runs to 14 residues. Germline loops: CDR1 SGHDN, CDR2 FVKESK. The CDR3 loop reads CASSFRDKSYEQYF. CDR3 sequence (DNA): TGTGCCAGCAGCTTCCGGGACAAAAGCTACGAGCAGTACTTC.